This T cell receptor (beta chain) originates from a study of cytomegalovirus exposure and HLA in healthy donors. Study-wide background: Earlier, 100 million to 130 million unique TCR beta sequences were recovered from 170 million or so T cells by an analysis. Study-wide results and limits: According to a later analysis, most TCR beta chains associated with CMV appeared HLA-restricted. Follow-up analysis later connected one missense variant in DCLRE1C with trimming of TCR beta V- and J-genes. The dataset shows that most TCR sequences were rare, while some public TCRs occurred in many donors.

Details on this clone: Its target is not known.

Researchers ran the PCR with 60 Vbeta and 13 Jbeta primers. Method: immunoSEQ multiplex PCR; TCRdb's copy keeps in-frame clones and lacks some. Of around 140,000 clones detected, roughly four fifths appear once; the ten largest clones hold around 7%. There are 15 residues in the CDR3. V was cut by 6 bases and J by 0 bases, with 15 bases left in between. Germline lookup yields CDR1 MDHEN and CDR2 SYDVKM. The receptor comes from a young man in good health and CMV-seronegative. This rearrangement joins TRBV28 to TRBJ2-7; tentatively, D is TRBD1 (8 bases). The sequenced material came from PBMCs. CDR3 nucleotides: TGTGCCAGCAGGCCACAGGGGGGGGCCTCCTACGAGCAGTACTTC. Its translation: CASRPQGGASYEQYF. The entire variable domain, with the rest obtained from reference TRBV28 and TRBJ2-7, is as follows: DVKVTQSSRYLVKRTGEKVFLECVQDMDHENMFWYRQDPGLGLRLIYFSYDVKMKEKGDIPEGYSVSREKKERFSLILESASTNQTSMYLCASRPQGGASYEQYFGPGTRLTVT.